The rows below give T cell receptor beta chains drawn from one sample of a study of blood T cell repertoires in COVID-19. Generated by immunoSEQ multiplex PCR, the TCRdb table keeps only in-frame clones and is missing some. The repertoire holds fewer than 200,000 clones, with 75% to 85% as singletons. Sequencing was carried out using peripheral blood. These receptors were obtained from a man in his 60s with acute or convalescent COVID-19. CDR3s include the opening cysteine and the closing phenylalanine or tryptophan. The order of the fields is D gene, V gene, clone size, J gene, CDR3 protein, CDR3 DNA. D genes are given only for firm matches. Not all rows give a size; the values are once, few, many and, for expanded clones, a class.

.	TRBV27	.	TRBJ1-3	CASSSNSGNTIYF	TGTGCCAGCTCCTCTAACTCTGGAAACACCATATATTTT
.	TRBV7-2	.	TRBJ1-2	CASSQPGQWDGYTF	TGTGCCAGCAGCCAACCCGGACAGTGGGACGGCTACACCTTC
TRBD1	TRBV27	.	TRBJ1-2	CASSLFPTPGQTYYGYTF	TGTGCCAGCAGTTTATTCCCCACTCCGGGACAGACATACTATGGCTACACCTTC
.	TRBV9	once	TRBJ1-4	CAKPSLRPRGEKLFF	TGTGCCAAGCCGTCCCTAAGGCCCCGGGGTGAAAAACTGTTTTTT
.	TRBV15	.	TRBJ2-7	CATRATASYEQYF	TGTGCCACCAGGGCGACAGCTTCCTACGAGCAGTACTTC
.	TRBV20-1	.	TRBJ1-1	CSARAMEAFF	TGCAGTGCTAGAGCCATGGAAGCTTTCTTT
.	TRBV27	.	TRBJ2-4	CASSAAGGSTKNIQYF	TGTGCCAGCAGTGCGGCAGGGGGGTCGACCAAAAACATTCAGTACTTC
.	TRBV14	.	TRBJ1-1	CASSPLTGRGDTEAFF	TGTGCCAGCAGCCCCCTCACAGGGAGGGGGGACACTGAAGCTTTCTTT
.	TRBV2	few	TRBJ1-2	CASKSESLYGYTF	TGTGCCAGCAAGTCAGAATCCCTTTATGGCTACACCTTC
.	TRBV7-9	.	TRBJ1-1	CASSVTANTEAFF	TGTGCCAGCAGCGTTACAGCGAACACTGAAGCTTTCTTT
TRBD2	TRBV9	.	TRBJ2-1	CASSLGSGRAWSEQFF	TGTGCCAGCAGTTTGGGGAGCGGGAGGGCCTGGAGTGAGCAGTTCTTC
TRBD1	TRBV4-2	few	TRBJ1-3	CASSQDGQGGSTIYF	TGTGCCAGCAGCCAAGACGGACAGGGCGGTAGCACCATATATTTT
.	TRBV6-2/TRBV6-3	.	TRBJ1-5	CASSSNTNQPQHF	TGTGCCAGCAGTTCGAACACGAATCAGCCCCAGCATTTT
.	TRBV21-1	.	TRBJ2-7	CASSKIAAGLGIYEQYF	TGTGCCAGCAGCAAAATTGCGGCGGGGTTGGGGATCTACGAGCAGTACTTC
TRBD2	TRBV6-2/TRBV6-3	.	TRBJ2-1	CASSYAYRGLAGNEQFF	TGTGCCAGCAGTTACGCATACCGGGGACTAGCGGGAAATGAGCAGTTCTTC
TRBD1	TRBV12-3/TRBV12-4	.	TRBJ1-2	CASSPGTDYGYTF	TGTGCCAGCAGCCCCGGGACAGACTATGGCTACACCTTC
.	TRBV6-5	.	TRBJ1-6	CASSYRTDAYNSPLHF	TGTGCCAGCAGTTACCGGACAGATGCCTATAATTCACCCCTCCACTTT
TRBD2	TRBV4-1	.	TRBJ2-7	CASSPWGEGTYEQYF	TGCGCCAGCAGCCCCTGGGGGGAGGGGACCTACGAGCAGTACTTC
TRBD2	TRBV7-2	few	TRBJ2-7	CASSLTSGGAYEQYF	TGTGCCAGCAGCCTTACAAGCGGGGGGGCTTACGAGCAGTACTTC
.	TRBV7-2	few	TRBJ2-3	CASSLGTPRSDTQYF	TGTGCCAGCAGCTTAGGAACCCCCAGGTCGGATACGCAGTATTTT
TRBD1	TRBV7-8	.	TRBJ1-1	CASTKGQGARTEAFF	TGTGCCAGCACCAAGGGACAGGGGGCGCGTACTGAAGCTTTCTTT
.	TRBV7-8	.	TRBJ1-1	CASSLARTTEAFF	TGTGCCAGCAGCTTAGCCCGGACAACTGAAGCTTTCTTT
TRBD1	TRBV6-6	.	TRBJ1-5	CASSPGGYSNQPQHF	TGTGCCAGCAGTCCAGGGGGCTATAGCAATCAGCCCCAGCATTTT
.	TRBV7-3	.	TRBJ1-1	CASSLGRMNTEAFF	TGTGCCAGCAGCTTAGGGAGGATGAACACTGAAGCTTTCTTT
.	TRBV5-4	.	TRBJ2-1	CASSSRNNEQFF	TGTGCCAGCAGCTCTAGGAACAATGAGCAGTTCTTC
.	TRBV18	.	TRBJ1-5	CASSPATGNQPQHF	TGTGCCAGCTCACCAGCGACAGGAAATCAGCCCCAGCATTTT
.	TRBV2	.	TRBJ1-2	CASFGQNYGYTF	TGTGCCAGCTTTGGACAGAACTATGGCTACACCTTC